The 18 T cell receptor beta chains below come from one sample, sequenced in a study of OX40 agonist ivuxolimab in advanced cancers. TCRdb's copy holds only in-frame clones and misses some; the assay was immunoSEQ multiplex PCR. The repertoire holds around 50,000 clones, with about 80% as singletons. Sequenced material: CD4+ or CD8+ T cells sorted from blood, taken in a trial of the OX40 agonist ivuxolimab. These receptors all come from an adult with an advanced solid tumor such as melanoma, head and neck, liver or kidney cancer.

The CDR3 is CASSRVQTQETQYF. CDR3 DNA sequence: TGTGCCAGCAGCAGGGTACAGACACAAGAGACCCAGTACTTC. The chain combines TRBV5-8 with TRBJ2-5, with D unresolved. The CDR3 is 14 amino acids. Trimming took off 4 bases at V and 2 bases at J, with 12 bases between the two ends. Germline loops: CDR1 SGHTS, CDR2 YDEGEE.

The rearrangement joins TRBV10-3 to TRBJ2-5; tentative D call: TRBD1 (6 bases). The J call may not be correct, given that the DNA end is closer to TRBJ2-7. In germline, CDR1 is ENHRY, CDR2 SYGVKD. There are 14 residues in the CDR3. CDR3 nucleotides: TGTGCCATCAGTGAGTCGACAGGAGCCTACGAGCAGTACTTC. Its translation: CAISESTGAYEQYF.

CDR3 DNA: TGTGCCAGCAGTACGGGCGGACTACAACAGTTCTTC. This sequence encodes CASSTGGLQQFF. The V call is TRBV6-5, the J call TRBJ2-1; D is possibly TRBD2 (6 bases). Per germline, CDR1 MNHEY and CDR2 SVGAGI. V was clipped by 5 bases and J by 13 bases, with 15 bases between them. The CDR3 runs 12 residues.

A few counts support this clone. The chain combines TRBV7-9 with TRBJ2-7, with 9 nucleotides matching TRBD1. CDR3 length: 15 amino acids. Germline CDR1 is SEHNR and CDR2 is FQNEAQ (reference sequence). The V segment lost 5 bases and the J segment 0 bases; nucleotides outside the gene matches: 5. The CDR3 DNA reads TGTGCCAGCAGCAGGGGACAGGGTATCTCCTACGAGCAGTACTTC. Encoded protein: CASSRGQGISYEQYF. Combining the CDR3 with reference TRBV7-9 and TRBJ2-7 gives the whole variable domain DTGVSQNPRHKITKRGQNVTFRCDPISEHNRLYWYRQTLGQGPEFLTYFQNEAQLEKSRLLSDRFSAERPKGSFSTLEIQRTEQGDSAMYLCASSRGQGISYEQYFGPGTRLTVT.

The chain has TRBV19 and TRBJ2-1; 9 nucleotides match TRBD2. The CDR3 runs 13 residues. Per germline, CDR1 LNHDA and CDR2 SQIVND (reference sequence). The ends lost 6 bases at V and 8 bases at J; junction bases unmatched: 5. CDR3 sequence: CASRGLASHEQFF. The CDR3 DNA reads as TGTGCCAGTAGGGGACTAGCTAGCCATGAGCAGTTCTTC.

This rearrangement joins TRBV19 to TRBJ1-5; no definite D call. The CDR3 has 13 amino acids. With 1 base removed from V and 6 bases from J, the gap between germline ends came to 7 bases. Germline V CDR1 and CDR2: LNHDA, SQIVND (reference sequence). The CDR3 DNA follows: TGTGCCAGTAGTATAGGGAATACTCAGCCCCAGCATTTT. Protein sequence: CASSIGNTQPQHF.

V gene TRBV2 combines with J gene TRBJ1-2; 7 nucleotides line up with TRBD1. Looked up from germline, CDR1 is SNHLY and CDR2 is FYNNEI. Trimming at V came to 8 bases and at J to 3 bases, leaving 6 bases not matched to a gene. The CDR3 spans 13 residues. The CDR3 protein is CASGGQGDYGYTF. CDR3 coding DNA: TGTGCCAGCGGGGGGCAGGGGGACTATGGCTACACCTTC.

The genes are TRBV4-3 and TRBJ2-7; either TRBD1 or TRBD2 may fit D (6 bases each). Germline V gene sequence: CDR1 LGHNA, CDR2 YSLEER. V shed 6 bases and J shed 3 bases, with 18 bases lying between them. The CDR3 is made up of 15 amino acids. Here the CDR3 reads CASSPGGTLYYEQYF. The CDR3, as DNA: TGCGCCAGCAGTCCAGGCGGGACACTGTACTACGAGCAGTACTTC.

The J gene is TRBJ2-1, the V gene TRBV6-4, with TRBD2 identical over 8 bases. With 6 bases clipped from V and 4 bases from J, the junction kept 8 bases outside the gene matches. Germline lookup yields CDR1 MRHNA and CDR2 SNTAGT. The CDR3 covers 15 residues. This CDR3 reads CASSVIAGSYNEQFF. CDR3 in DNA: TGTGCCAGCAGCGTCATAGCGGGATCGTACAATGAGCAGTTCTTC.

The sample holds a few counts of this clone. The chain combines TRBV27 with TRBJ2-7, with D perhaps TRBD1 or TRBD2 (5 bases each). The V end lost 5 bases, the J end lost 1 base, and 12 bases lay between the germline ends. Germline V gene data show CDR1 as MNHEY and CDR2 as SMNVEV (reference sequence). The CDR3 is made up of 14 amino acids. The CDR3 nucleotides are TGTGCCAGCAGTCCCTCCGGGACGTCCTACGAGCAGTACTTC. It translates to CASSPSGTSYEQYF.

The rearrangement links TRBV15 to TRBJ2-1; D unclear. CDR1 is LNHNV, CDR2 YYDKDF, per germline (reference sequence). Trimming stripped 0 bases from V and 5 bases from J, with 5 bases between. This CDR3 is 13 amino acids long. The CDR3 spells CATSRDPNNEQFF. CDR3 bases: TGTGCCACCAGCAGAGACCCAAACAATGAGCAGTTCTTC.

The chain recombines TRBV5-1 with TRBJ2-5; 14 bases match TRBD2. The CDR3 runs to 15 residues. Germline V gene lookup returns CDR1 SGHRS and CDR2 YFSETQ. V was pared by 4 bases and J by 5 bases, with 4 bases of the junction left unmatched. CDR3 nucleotides: TGCGCCAGCAGCCCCGGGACTAGCGGGAGTGAGACCCAGTACTTC. Protein sequence: CASSPGTSGSETQYF.

The chain links TRBV15 to TRBJ2-7; perhaps TRBD1 as D (5 bases). The germline V gene encodes CDR1 LNHNV and CDR2 YYDKDF (reference sequence). The CDR3 totals 14 residues. The ends were cut back, 0 bases at V and 1 base at J, with 7 bases in the middle. The DNA of the CDR3 is TGTGCCACCAGCAGAGATAGACAGTCCTACGAGCAGTACTTC. Its protein is CATSRDRQSYEQYF.

The chain is built from TRBV18 and TRBJ2-3; possible D gene TRBD2, 5 bases. The CDR3 contains 13 residues. The germline gives CDR1 KGHSH, CDR2 LQKENI. V lost 4 bases, J lost 1 base, and 6 bases lay in between. Here the CDR3 reads CASSQAGTDTQYF. CDR3 DNA sequence: TGTGCCAGCTCACAAGCGGGCACAGATACGCAGTATTTT.

The chain carries TRBV14 and TRBJ1-1; a weak D match, TRBD1 (6 bases). Germline-derived CDR1 and CDR2 are SGHDN and FVKESK. V gave up 2 bases and J gave up 0 bases, with 10 bases separating them. The CDR3 is made up of 15 amino acids. CDR3 sequence: CASSQLDRVNTEAFF. Written as DNA, the CDR3 is TGTGCCAGCAGCCAACTGGACAGAGTGAACACTGAAGCTTTCTTT.

The V call is TRBV2, the J call TRBJ1-2; D gene ambiguous. V lost 3 bases and J 5 bases, leaving 10 bases between the germline ends. There are 13 residues in the CDR3. CDR1 SNHLY and CDR2 FYNNEI come from the germline V gene. CDR3 DNA sequence: TGTGCCAGCAGTGACTGGGGAAGGTATGGCTACACCTTC. Translated: CASSDWGRYGYTF.

The chain joins TRBV10-1 to TRBJ2-5; D is perhaps TRBD1 (5 bases). The J call may be faulty, since TRBJ2-7 better matches the DNA end. The germline V gene encodes CDR1 WNHNN and CDR2 SYGVQD (reference sequence). The CDR3 runs to 13 residues. CDR3 DNA sequence: TGCGCCAGCAGTGGACAGCTCTCCTACGAGCAGTACTTC. Translated, it gives CASSGQLSYEQYF.

This clone has just one count. The gene calls are TRBV2 and TRBJ2-5; D might be TRBD1 or TRBD2, each matching 5 bases. Trimming cost V 6 bases and J 5 bases, with 13 bases left between them. There are 13 residues in the CDR3. Per germline, CDR1 SNHLY and CDR2 FYNNEI. CDR3 sequence: CASSRDQGETQYF. CDR3 sequence (DNA): TGTGCCAGCAGCCGGGACCAAGGGGAGACCCAGTACTTC.